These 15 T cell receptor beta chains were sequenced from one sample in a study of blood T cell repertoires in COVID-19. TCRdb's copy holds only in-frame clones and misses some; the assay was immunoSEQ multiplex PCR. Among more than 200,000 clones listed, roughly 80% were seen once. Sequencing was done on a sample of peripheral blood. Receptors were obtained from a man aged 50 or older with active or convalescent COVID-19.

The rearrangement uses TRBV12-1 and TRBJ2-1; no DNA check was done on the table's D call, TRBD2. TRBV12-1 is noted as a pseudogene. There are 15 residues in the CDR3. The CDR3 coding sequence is TGTGCCAGCAGCTTACTAGCGGGATGTGACAATGAGCAGTTCTTC. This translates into CASSLLAGCDNEQFF.

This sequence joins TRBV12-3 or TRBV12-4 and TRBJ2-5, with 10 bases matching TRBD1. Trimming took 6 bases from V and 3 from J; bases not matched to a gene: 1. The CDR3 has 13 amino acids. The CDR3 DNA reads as TGTGCCAGCAGAGGGACAGGGGAAGAGACCCAGTACTTC. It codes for CASRGTGEETQYF.

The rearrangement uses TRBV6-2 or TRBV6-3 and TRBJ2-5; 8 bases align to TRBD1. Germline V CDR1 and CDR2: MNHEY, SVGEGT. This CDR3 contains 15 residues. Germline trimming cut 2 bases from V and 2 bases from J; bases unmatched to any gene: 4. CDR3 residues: CASSYPGTGQETQYF. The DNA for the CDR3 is TGTGCCAGCAGTTACCCCGGGACAGGTCAAGAGACCCAGTACTTC.

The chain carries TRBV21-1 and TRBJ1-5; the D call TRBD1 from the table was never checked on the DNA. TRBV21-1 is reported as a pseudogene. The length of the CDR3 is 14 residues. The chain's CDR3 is CAVNQGASNQPQHF. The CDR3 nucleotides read TGTGCCGTCAACCAGGGGGCCAGCAATCAGCCCCAGCATTTT.

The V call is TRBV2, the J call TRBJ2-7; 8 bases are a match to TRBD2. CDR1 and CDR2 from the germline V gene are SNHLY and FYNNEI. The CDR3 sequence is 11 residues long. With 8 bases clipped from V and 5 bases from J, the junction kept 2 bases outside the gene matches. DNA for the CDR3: TGTGCCAGCGGACTAGCCGACGAGCAGTACTTC. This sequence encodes CASGLADEQYF.

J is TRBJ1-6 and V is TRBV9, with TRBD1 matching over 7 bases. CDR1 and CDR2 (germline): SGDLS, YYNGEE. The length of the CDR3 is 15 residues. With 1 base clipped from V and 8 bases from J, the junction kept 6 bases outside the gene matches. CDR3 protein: CASSVTTGKDSPLHF. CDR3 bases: TGTGCCAGCAGCGTAACGACAGGGAAGGATTCACCCCTCCACTTT.

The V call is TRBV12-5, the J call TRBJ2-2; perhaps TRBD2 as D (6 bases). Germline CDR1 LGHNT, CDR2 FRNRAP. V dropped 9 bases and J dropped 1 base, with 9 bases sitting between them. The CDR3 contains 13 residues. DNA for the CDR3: TGTGCTAGGGAGGGAGGGAACACCGGGGAGCTGTTTTTT. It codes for CAREGGNTGELFF.

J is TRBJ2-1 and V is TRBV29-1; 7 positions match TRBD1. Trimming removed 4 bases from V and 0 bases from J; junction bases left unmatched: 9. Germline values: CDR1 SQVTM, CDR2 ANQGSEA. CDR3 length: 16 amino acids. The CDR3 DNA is TGCAGCGTTGTAGGGGGACAGTGGAGCTCCTACAATGAGCAGTTCTTC. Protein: CSVVGGQWSSYNEQFF.

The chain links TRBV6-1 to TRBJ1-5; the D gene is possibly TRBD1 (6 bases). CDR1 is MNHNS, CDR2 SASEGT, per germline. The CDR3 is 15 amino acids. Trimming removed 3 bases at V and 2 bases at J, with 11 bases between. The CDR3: CASSDRGMGNQPQHF. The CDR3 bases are TGTGCCAGCAGTGACAGGGGAATGGGCAATCAGCCCCAGCATTTT.

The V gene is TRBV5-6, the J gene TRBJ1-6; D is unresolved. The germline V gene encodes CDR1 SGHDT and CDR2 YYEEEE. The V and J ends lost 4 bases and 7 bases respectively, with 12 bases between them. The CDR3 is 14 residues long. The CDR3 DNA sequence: TGTGCCAGCAGCCGCCAGGTTTTGAATTCACCCCTCCACTTT. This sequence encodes CASSRQVLNSPLHF.

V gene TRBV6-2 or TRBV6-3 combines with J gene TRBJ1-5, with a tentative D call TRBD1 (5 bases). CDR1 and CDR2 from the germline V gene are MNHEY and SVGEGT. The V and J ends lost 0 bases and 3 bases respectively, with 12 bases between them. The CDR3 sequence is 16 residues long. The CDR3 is CASSYSRAGPNQPQHF. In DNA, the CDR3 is TGTGCCAGCAGTTACTCAAGGGCAGGGCCCAATCAGCCCCAGCATTTT.

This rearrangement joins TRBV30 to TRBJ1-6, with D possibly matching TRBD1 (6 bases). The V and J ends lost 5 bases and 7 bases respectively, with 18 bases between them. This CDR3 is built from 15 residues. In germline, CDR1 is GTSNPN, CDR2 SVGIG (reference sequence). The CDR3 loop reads CAWVGAVTRNSPLHF. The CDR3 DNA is TGTGCCTGGGTGGGGGCAGTTACCCGCAATTCACCCCTCCACTTT.

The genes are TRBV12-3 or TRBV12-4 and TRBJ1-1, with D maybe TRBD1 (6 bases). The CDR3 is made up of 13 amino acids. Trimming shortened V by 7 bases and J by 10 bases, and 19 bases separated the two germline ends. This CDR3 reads CASTLLGGAVAFF. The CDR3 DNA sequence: TGTGCCAGCACCCTATTGGGGGGGGCGGTAGCTTTCTTT.

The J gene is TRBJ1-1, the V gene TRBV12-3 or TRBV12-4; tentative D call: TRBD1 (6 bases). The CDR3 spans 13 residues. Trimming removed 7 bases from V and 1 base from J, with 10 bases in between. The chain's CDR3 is CASNPDRNTEAFF. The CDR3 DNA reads TGTGCCAGCAACCCGGACAGGAACACTGAAGCTTTCTTT.

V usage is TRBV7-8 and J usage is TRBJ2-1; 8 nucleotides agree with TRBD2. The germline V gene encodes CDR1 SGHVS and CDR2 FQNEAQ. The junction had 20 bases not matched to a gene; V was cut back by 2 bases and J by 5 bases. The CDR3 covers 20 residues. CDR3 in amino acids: CASSLWTRRQLSGADNEQFF. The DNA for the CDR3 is TGTGCCAGCAGCTTATGGACCAGACGGCAGCTTAGCGGGGCCGACAATGAGCAGTTCTTC.